The clone carrying this TCR beta chain was seen a single time. Its antigen is undetermined. The junction differs from germline at one of its ends, possibly a read error. The assay was immunoSEQ multiplex PCR, and TCRdb's table has in-frame clones only and misses some. The table includes approximately 110,000 clones, 90% to 95% detected once. CDR3 length: 13 residues. CDR1 and CDR2 (germline): LNHNV, YYDKDF (reference sequence). The data originate from a study of siplizumab effects on memory and regulatory T cells. Regarding the study as a whole: A mean of around 65% of mappable alloreactive CD4+ clones were Treg-derived with siplizumab, compared with about 30% in controls. The authors did not confirm suppressive function in proliferating Tregs from siplizumab cultures. Both greater diversity than memory cells and a major contribution to the alloresponse seemed to characterize naive T cells.

The sequenced material came from CD4+ T cells sorted from blood. This clonotype was sampled from a human donor in good health. V is TRBV15 and J is TRBJ2-7, with a weak D call TRBD2 (5 bases). The CDR3 DNA reads TGTGCCACCAGCGGAGAAGGGCGGGACGAGCAGTACTTC. The encoded protein is CATSGEGRDEQYF.